The 3 T cell receptor beta chains given below trace back to one sample, sequenced in a study of blood T cell repertoires in COVID-19. Data came from immunoSEQ multiplex PCR; TCRdb stores just in-frame clones and leaves some out. The sample shows 260,000 or so clones, 75% to 90% of them seen only once. The sequencing sample was made of peripheral blood. The receptors come from a human donor in a cohort sampled during active COVID-19.

V usage is TRBV28 and J usage is TRBJ2-7, with D tentatively TRBD1 (6 bases). Germline assignment: CDR1 MDHEN and CDR2 SYDVKM. This CDR3 is 14 amino acids long. Trimming took 5 bases from V and 5 from J, leaving 16 bases between them. DNA of the CDR3: TGTGCCAGCAGTATACAGGGTCCCCTCGACGAGCAGTACTTC. Its protein product is CASSIQGPLDEQYF.

This clone was detected a few times. J is TRBJ1-5 and V is TRBV19; 7 positions agree with TRBD1. The CDR3 loop spans 14 amino acids. CDR1 and CDR2 from the germline V gene are LNHDA and SQIVND (reference sequence). The ends lost 6 bases at V and 9 bases at J; junction bases unmatched: 11. In DNA, the CDR3 is TGTGCCAGTAGACCAAGACAGGGCCGGGGGCCCCAGCATTTT. This gives the protein CASRPRQGRGPQHF.

This clone was detected once. This chain uses TRBV4-1 with TRBJ2-3; D might be TRBD1 (6 bases). CDR1 and CDR2 from the germline V gene are MGHRA and YSYEKL. V lost 4 bases to trimming and J lost 0 bases, with 14 bases between them. This CDR3 has 16 amino acids. This CDR3 reads CASSPTGTTSTDTQYF. The CDR3 DNA reads TGCGCCAGCAGCCCAACCGGGACAACTAGCACAGATACGCAGTATTTT.